These 18 T cell receptor beta chains were all obtained from the same sample, sequenced in a study of blood T cells in healthy people across ages (dated by TCRdb to the mid-2010s). Receptors were amplified or captured by 5' RACE. The run used an Illumina HiSeq 2500. The second PCR ran for roughly 7 to 12 cycles and used a J-beta primer mix along with a sample-barcoded 5' primer. TCRdb trimmed public reads at Q25 via fastp, called clones via MiXCR and kept in-frame beta chains. CDR3 protein sequences are deduplicated, and each keeps its most common genes and DNA. The sample contains around 1.5 million distinct CDR3 sequences, around two fifths of them found a single time. Of the sample, 7.9% falls within the top ten clones. Sequences were obtained from blood. All receptors come from a woman aged 18-35 years in good health.

The rearrangement uses TRBV3-1 and TRBJ2-1; 8 bases agree with TRBD2. With 3 bases clipped from V and 4 bases from J, the junction kept 8 bases outside the gene matches. The CDR3 is made up of 16 amino acids. CDR1 and CDR2 (germline): LGHDT, YNNKEL (reference sequence). The CDR3 here is CASSQATSGAYNEQFF. The CDR3 nucleotides are TGTGCCAGCAGCCAGGCTACTAGCGGAGCTTACAATGAGCAGTTCTTC.

This clonotype was recorded a few times. The CDR3 protein is CASSLTERYNEQFF. For the CDR3, the DNA is TGCGCCAGCAGCTTGACAGAAAGATACAATGAGCAGTTCTTC. The chain couples TRBV5-1 to TRBJ2-1, with D hard to call. Germline CDR1 reads SGHRS; CDR2 reads YFSETQ. V was pared by 1 base and J by 4 bases, with 9 bases between. The length of the CDR3 is 14 residues.

V is TRBV2 and J is TRBJ1-2; weak D call: TRBD1 (5 bases). V was cut by 7 bases and J by 0 bases, with 15 bases left in between. The CDR3 is 15 residues long. In germline, CDR1 is SNHLY, CDR2 FYNNEI. DNA of the CDR3: TGTGCCAGCACGACAGCCGCTAGATCTAACTATGGCTACACCTTC. Translated: CASTTAARSNYGYTF.

This clonotype was picked up a small number of times. The rearrangement links TRBV4-1 to TRBJ2-1, with TRBD2 matching 12 bases. The J segment lost 9 bases and the V segment lost 4 bases, leaving 10 bases of the junction unmatched. The CDR3 spans 16 residues. Germline V gene lookup returns CDR1 MGHRA and CDR2 YSYEKL. The CDR3 bases are TGCGCCAGCAGCCGCCCGACTAGCGGGGGTGGCAGTGAGCAGTTCTTC. Translated: CASSRPTSGGGSEQFF.

The chain employs TRBV20-1 and TRBJ1-2, with D tentatively TRBD1 (6 bases). CDR1 DFQATT and CDR2 SNEGSKA come from the germline V gene (reference sequence). The CDR3 spans 13 residues. V was cut by 5 bases and J by 8 bases, with 18 bases left in between. CDR3 DNA sequence: TGCAGTGCTCCCCAACTAGGGGGTCGGGGCTACACCTTC. Amino acid sequence: CSAPQLGGRGYTF.

V and J are TRBV24-1 and TRBJ2-1; 8 bases agree with TRBD1. CDR1 and CDR2 (germline): KGHDR, SFDVKD. Trimming took 4 bases from V and 6 from J; bases not matched to a gene: 4. The CDR3 runs to 14 residues. The CDR3 DNA reads as TGTGCCACCAGTGAAACGGACAGGGTCAATGAGCAGTTCTTC. Protein: CATSETDRVNEQFF.

This clonotype was counted only a few times. The V call is TRBV12-3 or TRBV12-4, the J call TRBJ1-1, with 12 bases that match TRBD1. The V and J ends lost 4 bases and 8 bases, in that order; junction bases with no gene match: 5. There are 14 residues in the CDR3. The CDR3 nucleotides are TGTGCCAGCAGTTACGGGACAGGGGGCTCGGAAGCTTTCTTT. This gives the protein CASSYGTGGSEAFF.

The genes are TRBV18 and TRBJ2-7; a weak D match, TRBD1 (6 bases). The V end lost 2 bases, the J end lost 0 bases, and 14 bases lay between the germline ends. The germline gives CDR1 KGHSH, CDR2 LQKENI. This CDR3 region has 16 residues. DNA of the CDR3: TGTGCCAGCTCACCAAGAGGACAGAGAAGCTCCTACGAGCAGTACTTC. Protein sequence: CASSPRGQRSSYEQYF. Full variable domain (rest looked up from reference TRBV18 and TRBJ2-7): NAGVMQNPRHLVRRRGQEARLRCSPMKGHSHVYWYRQLPEEGLKFMVYLQKENIIDESGMPKERFSAEFPKEGPSILRIQQVVRGDSAAYFCASSPRGQRSSYEQYFGPGTRLTVT.

In its sample, this clonotype was seen a few times. V usage is TRBV6-1 and J usage is TRBJ2-1, with TRBD2 matching over 12 bases. The germline V gene encodes CDR1 MNHNS and CDR2 SASEGT. The CDR3 is 19 residues long. V shed 4 bases, J shed 5 bases, and the junction held 15 bases outside the gene matches. DNA of the CDR3: TGTGCCAGCAGTGTCAGGGGGACTAGCGGGCCAAGCCAAAACAATGAGCAGTTCTTC. It specifies CASSVRGTSGPSQNNEQFF.

This chain uses TRBV21-1 with TRBJ2-7; the listed D gene, TRBD1, was not tested against the DNA. TRBV21-1 is a pseudogene segment. This CDR3 comprises 14 residues. In DNA, the CDR3 is TGTGCCAGCAGCAAAAGGCGCCAAAACTACGAGCAGTACTTC. Protein: CASSKRRQNYEQYF.

The chain couples TRBV18 to TRBJ2-3, with TRBD1 as a possible D gene (5 bases). Trimming pared 1 base from V and 2 bases from J, leaving 7 bases between. The CDR3 runs to 14 residues. The germline CDR1 and CDR2 sequences are KGHSH and LQKENI. The CDR3 is CASSPRQITDTQYF. In DNA, the CDR3 is TGTGCCAGCTCACCACGACAGATCACAGATACGCAGTATTTT.

V gene TRBV27 combines with J gene TRBJ1-2, with 7 bases matching TRBD1. The length of the CDR3 is 17 residues. Losses at the gene ends were 5 bases for V and 4 bases for J; bases not matched to a gene: 16. Germline values: CDR1 MNHEY, CDR2 SMNVEV (reference sequence). The CDR3 region is CASSIWGRGRGGYGYTF. CDR3 coding DNA: TGTGCCAGCAGTATCTGGGGTAGGGGGCGCGGAGGCTATGGCTACACCTTC.

This clonotype was seen a few times. This chain connects TRBV12-3 or TRBV12-4 to TRBJ2-4; TRBD1 agrees at 10 bases. V shed 3 bases and J 1 base; nucleotides not matched to a gene: 9. The CDR3 totals 18 residues. CDR3 in amino acids: CASSFRDRGPTAKNIQYF. The CDR3 DNA sequence: TGTGCCAGCAGTTTTAGGGACAGGGGACCGACGGCCAAAAACATTCAGTACTTC.

The chain links TRBV3-1 to TRBJ2-3; 13 nucleotides match TRBD2. V lost 4 bases to trimming and J lost 6 bases; unmatched junction nucleotides: 7. Germline V gene sequence: CDR1 LGHDT, CDR2 YNNKEL (reference sequence). The CDR3 extends over 16 amino acids. Here the CDR3 reads CASSLTSGRAGDTQYF. CDR3 sequence (DNA): TGTGCCAGCAGCCTTACTAGCGGGAGGGCCGGGGATACGCAGTATTTT.

This chain connects TRBV28 to TRBJ1-5; possibly TRBD1 for D (6 bases). Germline loops: CDR1 MDHEN, CDR2 SYDVKM. V was cut by 7 bases and J by 0 bases, with 10 bases left in between. This CDR3 contains 14 residues. The CDR3 is CASIRTVSNQPQHF. In DNA form, the CDR3 reads TGTGCCAGCATTAGGACAGTTAGCAATCAGCCCCAGCATTTT. Drawing the rest from reference TRBV28 and TRBJ1-5, the complete variable domain is DVKVTQSSRYLVKRTGEKVFLECVQDMDHENMFWYRQDPGLGLRLIYFSYDVKMKEKGDIPEGYSVSREKKERFSLILESASTNQTSMYLCASIRTVSNQPQHFGDGTRLSIL.

This chain connects TRBV28 to TRBJ2-1, with TRBD2 identical over 8 bases. The J call is uncertain, as TRBJ2-7 better fits the DNA end. Germline CDR1 MDHEN, CDR2 SYDVKM. CDR3 length equals 16 residues. CDR3 coding DNA: TGTGCCAGCAGTCCCCTCTTAGCGGGGTCCTACAATGAGCAGTACTTC. Its protein is CASSPLLAGSYNEQYF.

V gene TRBV20-1 combines with J gene TRBJ2-3; D possibly uses TRBD1 or TRBD2 (5 bases each). Germline V gene data show CDR1 as DFQATT and CDR2 as SNEGSKA (reference sequence). The CDR3 runs 15 residues. The V end lost 8 bases, the J end lost 5 bases, and 23 bases lay between the germline ends. CDR3 region: CSPRWGGPSKDTQYF. CDR3 DNA: TGCAGTCCCCGGTGGGGCGGGCCCTCTAAAGATACGCAGTATTTT.

V and J are TRBV5-1 and TRBJ2-7, with 8 bases identical to TRBD1. This CDR3 has 15 amino acids. Germline CDR1 SGHRS, CDR2 YFSETQ. Trimming removed 5 bases from V and 3 bases from J; junction bases left unmatched: 10. The CDR3, as DNA: TGCGCCAGCAGGGATGGGGGACAGGAGGTCTACGAGCAGTACTTC. This encodes CASRDGGQEVYEQYF.